This T cell receptor beta chain was captured in a study of shared clonotypes between healthy human individuals. The CDR3 spans 14 residues. Germline assignment: CDR1 SGHDT and CDR2 YYEEEE. This table comes from immunoSEQ multiplex PCR, and its TCRdb copy is limited to in-frame clones, with some not included. Of 2 million to 2.5 million clones listed, roughly 95% are singletons. A remark on this clone: At one of its ends the junction is not consistent with the germline gene, which may arise from a read error.

This receptor was identified in a man younger than 35 in good health. Sequenced sample: naive CD4+ T cells sorted from blood. The sample's subset: CD45RA+ positively selected. The chain combines TRBV5-6 with TRBJ2-5; 8 bases align to TRBD1. This CDR3 is CASNLDRAGETQYF. The CDR3 nucleotides are TGTGCCAGCAACTTGGACAGGGCGGGAGAGACCCAGTACTTC. The entire variable domain, with the rest obtained from reference TRBV5-6 and TRBJ2-5, is as follows: DAGVTQSPTHLIKTRGQQVTLRCSPKSGHDTVSWYQQALGQGPQFIFQYYEEEERQRGNFPDRFSGHQFPNYSSELNVNALLLGDSALYLCASNLDRAGETQYFGPGTRLLVL.